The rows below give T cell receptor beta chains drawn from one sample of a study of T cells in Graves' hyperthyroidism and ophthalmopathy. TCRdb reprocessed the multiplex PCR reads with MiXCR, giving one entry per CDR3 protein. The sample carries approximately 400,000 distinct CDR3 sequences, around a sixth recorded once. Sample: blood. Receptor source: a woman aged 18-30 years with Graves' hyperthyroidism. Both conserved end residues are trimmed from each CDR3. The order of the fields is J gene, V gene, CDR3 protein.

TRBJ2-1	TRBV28	ASSPSGTYYNEQF
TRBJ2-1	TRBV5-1	ASSWTITAGGTNEQF
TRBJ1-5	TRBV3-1	ASSRDVNQPQH
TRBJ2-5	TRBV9	ASGVGLADLVETQY
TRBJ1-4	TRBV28	ASSRNEKLF
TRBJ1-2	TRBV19	ASSIARRGQGYT
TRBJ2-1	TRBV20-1	SASGSLNEQF
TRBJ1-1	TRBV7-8	ASRSTMNTEAF
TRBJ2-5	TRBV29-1	SVVGTGEETQY
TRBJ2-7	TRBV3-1	ASSQGSYEQY
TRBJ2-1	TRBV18	ASSPPGLAAYNEQF
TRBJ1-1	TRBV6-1	ASSAEGRTEAF
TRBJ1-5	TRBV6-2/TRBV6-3	ASSYHEVYSNQPQH
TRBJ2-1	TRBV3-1	ASSQRRDRVYNEQF
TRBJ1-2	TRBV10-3	AASGSTGSGYT
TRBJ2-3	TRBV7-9	ASSSSDRVRTDTQY
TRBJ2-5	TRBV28	ASSRPVGAGSSQETQY
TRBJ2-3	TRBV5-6	ASSLGQGDTQY
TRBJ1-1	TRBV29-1	SVEGTGLNTEAF
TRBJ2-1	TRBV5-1	ASSATSGRFYEQF
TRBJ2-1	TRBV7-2	ASSFAGTGGGEQF
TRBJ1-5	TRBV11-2	ASSLGTGVVQPQH
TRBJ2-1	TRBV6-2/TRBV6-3	ASSRLGQGLYNEQF
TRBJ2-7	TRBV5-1	ASSSGTSGTQAQYEQY
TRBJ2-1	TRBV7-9	ASSFLAGALNEQF
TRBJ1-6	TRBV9	ASSGWTGEISPLH